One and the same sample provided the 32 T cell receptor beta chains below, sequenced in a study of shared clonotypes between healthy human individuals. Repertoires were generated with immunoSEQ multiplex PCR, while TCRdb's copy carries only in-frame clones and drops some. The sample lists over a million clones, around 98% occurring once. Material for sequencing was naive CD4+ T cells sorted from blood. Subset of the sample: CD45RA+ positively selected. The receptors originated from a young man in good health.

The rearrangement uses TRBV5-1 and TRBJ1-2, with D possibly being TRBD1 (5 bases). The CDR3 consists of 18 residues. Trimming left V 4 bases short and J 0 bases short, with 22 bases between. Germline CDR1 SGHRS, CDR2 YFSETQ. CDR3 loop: CASSPAWDASPANYGYTF. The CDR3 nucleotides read TGCGCCAGCAGCCCAGCCTGGGACGCGTCCCCTGCTAACTATGGCTACACCTTC.

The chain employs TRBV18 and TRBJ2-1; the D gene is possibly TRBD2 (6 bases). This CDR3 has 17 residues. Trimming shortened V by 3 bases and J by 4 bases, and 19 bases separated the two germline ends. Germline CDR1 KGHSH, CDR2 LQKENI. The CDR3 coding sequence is TGTGCCAGCTCACCGAACCCTTTGGGGAGCGGGTACAATGAGCAGTTCTTC. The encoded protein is CASSPNPLGSGYNEQFF.

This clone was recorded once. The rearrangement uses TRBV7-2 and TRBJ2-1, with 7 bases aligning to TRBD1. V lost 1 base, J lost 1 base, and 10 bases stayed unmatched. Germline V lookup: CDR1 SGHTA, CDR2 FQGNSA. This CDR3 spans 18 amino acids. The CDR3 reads CASSLVGRGSGSYNEQFF. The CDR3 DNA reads TGTGCCAGCAGCTTAGTTGGCAGGGGGTCTGGTTCCTACAATGAGCAGTTCTTC.

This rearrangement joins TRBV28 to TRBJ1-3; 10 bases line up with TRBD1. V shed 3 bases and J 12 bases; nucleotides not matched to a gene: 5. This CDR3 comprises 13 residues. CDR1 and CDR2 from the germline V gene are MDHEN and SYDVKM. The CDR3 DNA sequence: TGTGCCAGCAGTTTGACAGGGGGCCGCCTCATATATTTT. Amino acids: CASSLTGGRLIYF.

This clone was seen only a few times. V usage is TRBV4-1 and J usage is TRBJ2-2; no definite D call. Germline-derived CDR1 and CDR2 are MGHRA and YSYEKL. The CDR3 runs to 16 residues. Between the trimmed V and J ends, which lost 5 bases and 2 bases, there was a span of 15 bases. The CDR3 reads CASSGDGFFNTGELFF. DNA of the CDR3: TGCGCCAGCAGCGGCGACGGCTTCTTCAACACCGGGGAGCTGTTTTTT.

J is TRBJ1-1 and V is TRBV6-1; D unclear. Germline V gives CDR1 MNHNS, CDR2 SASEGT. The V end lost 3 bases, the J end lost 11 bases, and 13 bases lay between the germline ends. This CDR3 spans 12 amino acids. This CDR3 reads CASSELEGEAFF. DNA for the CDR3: TGTGCCAGCAGTGAGTTGGAGGGCGAGGCTTTCTTT.

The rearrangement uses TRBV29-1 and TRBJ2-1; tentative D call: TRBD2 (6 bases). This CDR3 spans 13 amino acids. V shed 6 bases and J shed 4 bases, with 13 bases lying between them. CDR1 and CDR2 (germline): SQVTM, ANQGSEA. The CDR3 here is CSVHGRLYNEQFF. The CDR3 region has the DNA TGCAGCGTCCACGGGAGATTATACAATGAGCAGTTCTTC.

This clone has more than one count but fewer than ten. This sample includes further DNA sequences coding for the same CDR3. This chain's CDR3 is CASSVGTGNTEAFF. CDR3 nucleotides: TGTGCCAGCAGCGTGGGGACAGGGAACACTGAAGCTTTCTTT. The V call is TRBV9, the J call TRBJ1-1; TRBD1 aligns across 8 bases. This CDR3 is built from 14 residues. V lost 2 bases and J lost 1; bases outside the gene matches: 1. Germline CDR1 reads SGDLS; CDR2 reads YYNGEE.

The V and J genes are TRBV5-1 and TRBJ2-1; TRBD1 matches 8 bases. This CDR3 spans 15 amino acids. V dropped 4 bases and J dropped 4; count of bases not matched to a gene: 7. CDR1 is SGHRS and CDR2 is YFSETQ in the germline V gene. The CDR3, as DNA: TGCGCCAGCAGCCTACAGGGGGACGGATACAATGAGCAGTTCTTC. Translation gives CASSLQGDGYNEQFF. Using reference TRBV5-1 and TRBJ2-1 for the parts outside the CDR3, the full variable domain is KAGVTQTPRYLIKTRGQQVTLSCSPISGHRSVSWYQQTPGQGLQFLFEYFSETQRNKGNFPGRFSGRQFSNSRSEMNVSTLELGDSALYLCASSLQGDGYNEQFFGPGTRLTVL.

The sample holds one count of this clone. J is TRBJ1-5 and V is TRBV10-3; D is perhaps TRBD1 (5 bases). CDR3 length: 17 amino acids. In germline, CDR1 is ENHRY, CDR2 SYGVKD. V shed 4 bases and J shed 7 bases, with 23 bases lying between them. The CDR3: CAISAHGDLMPKQPQHF. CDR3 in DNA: TGTGCCATCAGTGCACATGGGGACTTAATGCCTAAACAGCCCCAGCATTTT.

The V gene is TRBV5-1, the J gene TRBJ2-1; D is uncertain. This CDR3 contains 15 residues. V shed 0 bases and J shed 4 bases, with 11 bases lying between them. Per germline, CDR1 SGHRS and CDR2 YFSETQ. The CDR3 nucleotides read TGCGCCAGCAGCTTGGGGCAGATAGTTTACAATGAGCAGTTCTTC. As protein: CASSLGQIVYNEQFF.

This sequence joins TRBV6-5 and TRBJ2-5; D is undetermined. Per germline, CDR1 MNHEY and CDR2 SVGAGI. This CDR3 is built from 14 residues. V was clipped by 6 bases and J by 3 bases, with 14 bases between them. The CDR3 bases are TGTGCCAGCAGGGGCCCAGGAAGAGAAGAGACCCAGTACTTC. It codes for CASRGPGREETQYF.

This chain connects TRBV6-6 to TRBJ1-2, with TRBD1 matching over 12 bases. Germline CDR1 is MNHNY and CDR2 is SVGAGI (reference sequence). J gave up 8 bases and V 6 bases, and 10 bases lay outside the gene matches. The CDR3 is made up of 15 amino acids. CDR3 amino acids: CASSLVGTGGWGYTF. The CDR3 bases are TGTGCCAGCAGCCTGGTAGGGACAGGGGGCTGGGGCTACACCTTC.

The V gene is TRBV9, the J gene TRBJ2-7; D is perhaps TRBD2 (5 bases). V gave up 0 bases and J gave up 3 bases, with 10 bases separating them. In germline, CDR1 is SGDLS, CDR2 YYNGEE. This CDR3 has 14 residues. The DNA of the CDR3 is TGTGCCAGCAGCGTAGAGGCGGGCCGCTACGAGCAGTACTTC. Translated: CASSVEAGRYEQYF.

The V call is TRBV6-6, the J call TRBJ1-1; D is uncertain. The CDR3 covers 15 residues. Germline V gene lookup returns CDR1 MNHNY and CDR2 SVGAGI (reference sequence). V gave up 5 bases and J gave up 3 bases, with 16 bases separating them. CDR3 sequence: CASSPPRIEYTEAFF. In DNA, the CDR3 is TGTGCCAGCAGTCCTCCCAGGATCGAGTACACTGAAGCTTTCTTT.

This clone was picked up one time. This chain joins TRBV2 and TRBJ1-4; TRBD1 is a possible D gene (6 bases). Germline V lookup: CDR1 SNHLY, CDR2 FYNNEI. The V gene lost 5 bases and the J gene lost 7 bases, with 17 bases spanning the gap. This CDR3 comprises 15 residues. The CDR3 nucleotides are TGTGCCAGCAGTCATAGAACAGGGAGGGGTGAAAAACTGTTTTTT. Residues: CASSHRTGRGEKLFF.

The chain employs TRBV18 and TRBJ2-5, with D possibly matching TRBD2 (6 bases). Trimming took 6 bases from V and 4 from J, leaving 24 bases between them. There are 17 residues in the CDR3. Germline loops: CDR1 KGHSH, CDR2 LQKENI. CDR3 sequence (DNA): TGTGCCAGCTCCCTCGTGAAGGTATGGGGAGGAGGAGAGACCCAGTACTTC. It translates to CASSLVKVWGGGETQYF.

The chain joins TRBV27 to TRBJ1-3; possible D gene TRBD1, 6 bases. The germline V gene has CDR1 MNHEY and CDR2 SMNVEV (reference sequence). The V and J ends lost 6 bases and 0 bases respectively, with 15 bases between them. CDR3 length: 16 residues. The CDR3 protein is CASSRDGTSSGNTIYF. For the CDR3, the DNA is TGTGCCAGCAGCCGCGACGGGACAAGCTCTGGAAACACCATATATTTT.

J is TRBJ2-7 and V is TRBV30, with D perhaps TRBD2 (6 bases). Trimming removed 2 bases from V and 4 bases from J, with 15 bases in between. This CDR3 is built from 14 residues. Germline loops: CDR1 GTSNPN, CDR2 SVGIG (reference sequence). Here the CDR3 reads CAWSLAGTRYEQYF. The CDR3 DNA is TGTGCCTGGAGTCTGGCCGGGACTCGGTACGAGCAGTACTTC.

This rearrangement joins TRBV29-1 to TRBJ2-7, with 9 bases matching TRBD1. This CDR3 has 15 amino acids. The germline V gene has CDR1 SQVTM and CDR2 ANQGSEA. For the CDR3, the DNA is TGCAGTGCCTGGGACCCGGGGGACAGGGAGTACGAGCAGTACTTC. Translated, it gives CSAWDPGDREYEQYF.

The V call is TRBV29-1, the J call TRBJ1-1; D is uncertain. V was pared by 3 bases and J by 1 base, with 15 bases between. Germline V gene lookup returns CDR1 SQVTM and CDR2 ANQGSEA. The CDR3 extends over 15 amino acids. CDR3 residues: CSVDTLEAGNTEAFF. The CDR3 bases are TGCAGCGTTGACACCCTCGAAGCGGGGAACACTGAAGCTTTCTTT. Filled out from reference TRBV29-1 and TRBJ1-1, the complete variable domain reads SAVISQKPSRDICQRGTSLTIQCQVDSQVTMMFWYRQQPGQSLTLIATANQGSEATYESGFVIDKFPISRPNLTFSTLTVSNMSPEDSSIYLCSVDTLEAGNTEAFFGQGTRLTVV.

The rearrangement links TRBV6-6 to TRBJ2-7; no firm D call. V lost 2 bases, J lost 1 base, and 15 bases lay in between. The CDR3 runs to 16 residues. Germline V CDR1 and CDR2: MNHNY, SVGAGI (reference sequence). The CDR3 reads CASSYREPSRSYEQYF. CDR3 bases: TGTGCCAGCAGTTACCGTGAGCCCAGTAGGTCCTACGAGCAGTACTTC.

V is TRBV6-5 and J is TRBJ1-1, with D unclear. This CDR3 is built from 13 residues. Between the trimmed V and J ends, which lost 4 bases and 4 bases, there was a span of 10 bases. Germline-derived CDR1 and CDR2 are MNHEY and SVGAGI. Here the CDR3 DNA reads TGTGCCAGCAGTTCGATCGAGCGCACTGAAGCTTTCTTT. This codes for CASSSIERTEAFF.

The CDR3 bases are TGTGCCAGCAGTGCCTCCAGGGTATCCACCGGGGAGCTGTTTTTT. As protein: CASSASRVSTGELFF. The J gene is TRBJ2-2, the V gene TRBV6-1; D might be TRBD1 (5 bases). Trimming took off 4 bases at V and 4 bases at J, with 13 bases between the two ends. Germline CDR1 is MNHNS and CDR2 is SASEGT. This CDR3 has 15 amino acids.

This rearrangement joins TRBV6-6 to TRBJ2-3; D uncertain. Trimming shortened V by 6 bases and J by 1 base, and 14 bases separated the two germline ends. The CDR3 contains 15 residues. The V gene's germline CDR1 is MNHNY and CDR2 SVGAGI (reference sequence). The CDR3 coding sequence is TGTGCCAGCAGCCCCGAGGACGGAGGCACAGATACGCAGTATTTT. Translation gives CASSPEDGGTDTQYF.

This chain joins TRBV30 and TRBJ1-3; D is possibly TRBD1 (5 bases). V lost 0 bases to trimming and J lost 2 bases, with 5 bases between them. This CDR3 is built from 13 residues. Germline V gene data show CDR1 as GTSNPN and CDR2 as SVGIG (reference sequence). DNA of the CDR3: TGTGCCTGGAGTGTAGGGGCTGGAAACACCATATATTTT. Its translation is CAWSVGAGNTIYF.

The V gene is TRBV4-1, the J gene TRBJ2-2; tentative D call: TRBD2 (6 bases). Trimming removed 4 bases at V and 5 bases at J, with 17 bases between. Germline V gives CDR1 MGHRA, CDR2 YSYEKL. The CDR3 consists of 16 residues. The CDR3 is CASSPIKAGRTGELFF. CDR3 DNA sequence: TGCGCCAGCAGCCCAATAAAAGCGGGTAGGACCGGGGAGCTGTTTTTT.

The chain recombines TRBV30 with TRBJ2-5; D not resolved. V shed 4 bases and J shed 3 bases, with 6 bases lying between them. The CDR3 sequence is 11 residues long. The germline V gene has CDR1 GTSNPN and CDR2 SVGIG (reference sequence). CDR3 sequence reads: CAWKWKETQYF. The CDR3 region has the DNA TGTGCCTGGAAATGGAAAGAGACCCAGTACTTC.

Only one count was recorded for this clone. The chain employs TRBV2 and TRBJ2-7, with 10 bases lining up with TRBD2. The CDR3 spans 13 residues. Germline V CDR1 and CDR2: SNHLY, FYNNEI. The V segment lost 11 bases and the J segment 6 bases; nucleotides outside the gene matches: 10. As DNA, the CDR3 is TGTGCCGGCGCCGGGACTAGCGAAGGCGAGCAGTACTTC. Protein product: CAGAGTSEGEQYF.

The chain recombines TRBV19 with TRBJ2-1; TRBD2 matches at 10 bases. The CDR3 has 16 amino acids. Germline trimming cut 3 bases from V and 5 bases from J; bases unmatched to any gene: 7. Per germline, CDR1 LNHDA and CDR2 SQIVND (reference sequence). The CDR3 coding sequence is TGTGCCAGTAGTATCCGGGAACTAGCGGGAAACAATGAGCAGTTCTTC. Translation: CASSIRELAGNNEQFF.

CDR3 protein: CASSLEVMAGGGEQYF. In DNA, the CDR3 is TGTGCCAGCAGCTTGGAAGTGATGGCAGGGGGAGGCGAGCAGTACTTC. V and J are TRBV5-6 and TRBJ2-7; D is perhaps TRBD1 (7 bases). The CDR3 has 16 residues. V shed 0 bases and J shed 6 bases, with 19 bases lying between them. Germline V CDR1 and CDR2: SGHDT, YYEEEE.

The CDR3 sequence: CASSEYIGTGTNEKLFF. For the CDR3, the DNA is TGTGCCAGCAGTGAATATATCGGTACAGGGACTAATGAAAAACTGTTTTTT. The chain recombines TRBV25-1 with TRBJ1-4; perhaps TRBD1 as D (6 bases). V was pared by 0 bases and J by 2 bases, with 13 bases between. This CDR3 has 17 residues. The V gene's germline CDR1 is MGHDK and CDR2 SYGVNS.